This entry concerns a single T cell receptor (beta chain). This clone's antigen is unknown. No base-level quality is on record; no much larger clone is a single base apart. To prepare the library, the immunoSEQ multiplex PCR assay was applied. A mixture of 60 forward primers for TCR Vbeta segments and 13 reverse primers for TCR Jbeta segments was used in the multiplex PCR. Amplification of the CDR3 region of rearranged TCR beta genes was performed with a multiplex PCR assay on genomic DNA. Amplified TCR beta libraries were sequenced as 87-base-pair reads on the Illumina HiSeq System. The study's own analysis went as follows. Across the roughly 640 repertoires, a later analysis counted some 80 million unique TCR beta chains, some 11 million of which were shared by at least two donors. Raw reads were error-corrected and collapsed into unique sequences with a nearest-neighbor algorithm that merged closely related sequences to remove PCR and sequencing errors. Alignment of CDR3 sequences to IMGT reference sequences was used to assign V, D and J gene segments. For a sequence to be retained, a match of at least six nucleotides was required to both a V gene segment and a J gene segment. A rearrangement counted as productive if the CDR3 had no stop codons and remained in frame with V and J, and every other rearrangement counted as non-productive. Following IMGT convention, CDR3 was defined as the stretch from the second conserved V-encoded cysteine to the conserved J-encoded phenylalanine. In an earlier analysis of 550 to 650 of the donors, sequences lacking an unambiguous match to a single V gene segment were excluded. In an earlier analysis of almost 600 of the donors, a V segment was called functional when productive rearrangements were above 56.7%, and segregating when the standard deviation between donors exceeded 5%. A statistical classification framework was built for diagnosing cytomegalovirus status from the catalog of TCR beta chain sequences. A later analysis assigned V and J genes by comparing TCR nucleotide sequences with IMGT/GENE-DB human TR gene sequences. In a later analysis, CDR3 sequences and most-parsimonious VDJ recombination scenarios were assigned using the TCRdist pipeline. A later analysis defined each TCR beta chain by its CDR3 amino acid sequence plus V-gene family, and excluded reads lacking a unique V-gene family. To address suspected cross-contamination and a sequencing artifact, a later analysis removed 592 highly shared, low-generation-probability nucleotide sequences. A later analysis calculated a clonal expansion index for each public chain from normalized within-repertoire ranks of inferred template counts. In a later analysis, generation probabilities were computed with a VDJ recombination model fitted to out-of-frame rearrangements, and the resulting probabilities were checked against IGoR. Hypergeometric tests were used in a later analysis to score TCR-TCR, TCR-HLA and TCR-CMV co-occurrence, with a repertoire-size bias correction applied to the TCR pairs. False discovery rates were estimated in a later analysis by permuting HLA or CMV assignments 20 times. In a later analysis, co-occurring TCRs were grouped using DBSCAN, and TCRdist sequence similarity was added for clustering within HLA-allele-positive subsets. Co-occurrence clustering excluded repertoires with fewer than 30,000 or more than 120,000 public chains, plus five with anomalous nucleotide sharing. TCRdb limited this immuneACCESS table to in-frame rearrangements with V and J called. A share of clones is missing; checked studies link under half to unresolved V genes, and the rest is unexplained. The V and J calls and the clone size are those of that table, but D and trimming were determined from the DNA. This sample comprises some 140,000 clones, approximately 80% of them detected only once. 9.5% to 15% of the sample is taken by the ten largest.

The sample belongs to a study of cytomegalovirus exposure and HLA in healthy donors (dated by TCRdb to the late 2010s). With regard to the full study: An earlier analysis of under 600 of the donors reported 250 to 300 Gb of sequence data and around 110 million unique TCR beta sequences from 150 million to 200 million T cells. An early release that covered several hundred HLA-typed donors contained around 330 gigabases of sequencing data and 70 million to 100 million unique TCR sequences. Among the roughly 430 genotyped donors, around 81% belonged to the genetic ancestry cluster associated with self-reported Caucasian donors. The study aimed to test whether signatures of past pathogen exposure could be identified by cataloging public T cell receptors. The study profiled the T cell repertoires of 550 to 700 subjects by immunosequencing and related them to cytomegalovirus serostatus. Along with the 666-subject first cohort, a separate validation cohort of over a hundred different subjects was used. To predict cytomegalovirus infection status, the study brought together high-throughput TCR immunosequencing, statistical association of individual TCRs with disease status, and machine learning. A later analysis re-analyzed previously published TCR beta repertoires from 550 to 700 donors and added high-resolution HLA genotyping to study TCR occurrence patterns. Rather than drawing on any new phenotypic data, the later analysis identified candidate immune exposures from TCR beta sequences and the way those sequences occurred across donors. An earlier analysis of approximately 580 of the donors used high-throughput TCR beta sequencing to judge whether each TCR beta V gene segment behaved as functional or pseudogenic. Donor age, sex, ethnicity and CMV serostatus were compiled alongside the repertoire data. In a later genetic analysis, genome-wide SNP genotypes for about 55% of the roughly 700 donors were used, and that subset was treated as a discovery cohort. All discovery cohort repertoires had been generated using a single sequencing platform. HLA typing included class I and class II loci at four-digit resolution. The number of typed donors differed by locus: about 620-640 for A, B, C, DRB1 and DQB1; some 500 for DQA1; about 600 for DPA1; and roughly 450 for DPB1. Because of strong linkage in the cohort, four or five DR-DQ haplotypes were treated as single units for association and clustering. Across some 400 genotyped donors of the cohort, an average of roughly 250,000 unique TCR beta nucleotide sequences per donor were sequenced, and roughly 20% of those sequences were non-productive. Here is what the overall study found, with its caveats: In an earlier analysis of about 600 of the donors, most TCR beta V segments appeared in productive rearrangements about 87% or about 30% of the time, broadly matching IMGT annotations. A further reported finding was that TCR beta sequences accurately predicted the HLA-A and HLA-B alleles for most subjects in the first cohort. In a later analysis, HLA-associated TCR beta chains were found to be more clonally expanded and to have lower generation probabilities than equally common non-associated chains. Compared with the roughly 720-donor mean, donors in an Asian-associated ancestry cluster had fewer N-insertions in productive TCRs, according to a later genetic analysis. The authors suggested that the approach could potentially be generalized to other disease states and immunological phenotypes. In vitro tests confirmed that a few of the cytomegalovirus-associated TCR beta chains recognize cytomegalovirus antigens. Because counts were too low, some 17 rarely observed V segments, including chromosome 9 orphons, were excluded from the earlier analysis of under 650 of the donors. The study gave a list of over 150 TCR beta chains associated with cytomegalovirus. A cluster of highly shared sequence variants was judged likely to be a technical artifact of the sequencing pipeline. In a later analysis, some 18,000 TCR beta sequences were associated with specific HLA alleles at a false discovery rate of 0.05. In both the original and validation cohorts, the classifier was reported to diagnose cytomegalovirus status with high specificity and sensitivity. In a later analysis, TCR association rates were found to vary across HLA loci, with the most associated TCRs seen for DRB1 alleles and the fewest for HLA-C alleles. Some IMGT-functional V segments, including TRBV6-2 and TRBV6-3, could not be told apart with the 87-base-pair reads, so those segments were excluded. HLA typing was unavailable for some donors at each locus, so association tests used only the typed subset. Correlated functional status among segregating V segments might be attributable to linkage disequilibrium, but an unknown experimental factor could not be ruled out. Most TCR sequences were seen in very few donors, while some public TCRs were found in many individuals. The only immune exposure information available for the cohort was CMV serostatus. V-gene and J-gene trimming of TCR beta chains was associated with a missense DCLRE1C variant in a later genetic analysis, and the association was replicated in an independent cohort. Most CMV-associated TCR beta chains appeared to be HLA-restricted in a later analysis, and the HLA associations seemed to be driven largely by CMV exposure. Presence/absence analyses assumed roughly uniform sequencing depth across donors, an assumption that may not hold. Assigning TCR associations to individual alleles was difficult when HLA alleles, especially DR and DQ, strongly co-occurred. Only TCR beta chains were sequenced in this cohort, and the absence of alpha or paired-chain data limited detectable features. Several of the top co-occurrence clusters appeared to be linked to parvovirus B19, influenza, CMV and Epstein-Barr virus, according to a later analysis.

CDR1 and CDR2, looked up from the germline V gene (reference sequence), are SEHNR and FQNEAQ. Measured from the cysteine to the phenylalanine, the CDR3 is 15 residues long. The CDR3 DNA has 45 bases and is translated from base 1. Germline trimming: 5 bases from V, 6 bases from J; junction bases outside gene matches: 8. The cohort consisted of hundreds of healthy bone marrow donors. All cohort members were sampled while nominally healthy, although unrecorded immune exposures were likely present. The donor tested CMV seropositive and was one of the 289 seropositive cohort members. A peripheral blood sample was provided by each donor, and peripheral blood mononuclear cells were used for TCR beta sequencing. The Qiagen DNeasy Blood Extraction Kit was used to extract genomic DNA from the blood cell samples.

This sequence originates from a man aged 25 to 40 in good health and CMV-seropositive. The V gene is TRBV7-9 and the J gene is TRBJ1-4; TRBD1 lines up with 8 middle nucleotides. Sequencing was done on a sample of PBMCs. The nucleotide sequence is TGTGCCAGCAGCGCGACAGGGGAGGTGGATGAAAAACTGTTTTTT. This sequence encodes CASSATGEVDEKLFF. The reference TRBV7-9 and TRBJ1-4 proteins fill in what lies around the CDR3, so the full variable domain reads DTGVSQNPRHKITKRGQNVTFRCDPISEHNRLYWYRQTLGQGPEFLTYFQNEAQLEKSRLLSDRFSAERPKGSFSTLEIQRTEQGDSAMYLCASSATGEVDEKLFFGSGTQLSVL.